Reported below is one TCR beta chain. The source of the sample is a study of T cell changes during pregnancy in multiple sclerosis. Method: immunoSEQ multiplex PCR; TCRdb's copy keeps in-frame clones and lacks some. The sample yields approximately 88,000 clones, around 96% seen once. V trimming: 0 bases; J trimming: 6 bases; junction bases outside the gene matches: 6. The germline V gene encodes CDR1 MNHNY and CDR2 SVGAGI (reference sequence). The CDR3 totals 15 residues. This clonotype was obtained from a female donor with multiple sclerosis, enrolled in a pregnancy study. The sample consisted of peripheral blood, taken in the second trimester of pregnancy. This sequence joins TRBV6-6 and TRBJ2-7; 9 bases fit TRBD1. The chain's CDR3 is CASSYSGQGRGEQYF. CDR3 nucleotide sequence: TGTGCCAGCAGTTACTCGGGACAGGGTAGAGGCGAGCAGTACTTC.